Presented here are 11 T cell receptor beta chains from one specimen sequenced in a study of blood T cells in healthy people across ages. A J-beta primer mix and a sample-barcoded 5' primer were used in a second PCR of roughly 6 to 11 cycles. One entry per CDR3 protein, called by TCRdb with MiXCR from the 5' RACE reads. The profile shows approximately 400,000 distinct CDR3 sequences, roughly half of them singletons. Material: blood. The receptors here all came from a man aged 55-75 years in good health.

V gene TRBV20-1 combines with J gene TRBJ2-5, with D possibly called TRBD1 or TRBD2 (5 bases each). The V gene lost 0 bases and the J gene lost 9 bases, with 20 bases spanning the gap. CDR3 length: 15 residues. Germline V CDR1 and CDR2: DFQATT, SNEGSKA (reference sequence). CDR3 in amino acids: CSARDRGVGFRAQYF. CDR3 bases: TGCAGTGCTAGAGATCGGGGCGTGGGCTTTCGGGCCCAGTACTTC.

The chain uses TRBV12-3 or TRBV12-4 and TRBJ1-6; D gene ambiguous. The CDR3 has 12 amino acids. V was pared by 3 bases and J by 10 bases, with 7 bases between. The CDR3 sequence: CASSFWTSPLHF. The DNA of the CDR3 is TGTGCCAGCAGTTTTTGGACCTCACCCCTCCACTTT.

This rearrangement joins TRBV30 to TRBJ1-6; D remains ambiguous. Germline CDR1 is GTSNPN and CDR2 is SVGIG (reference sequence). The CDR3 length is 12 residues. Trimming stripped 6 bases from V and 12 bases from J, with 15 bases between. The CDR3 sequence is CACRLSGQPLHF. For the CDR3, the DNA is TGTGCCTGCAGACTCTCGGGCCAACCCCTCCACTTT.

This chain links TRBV12-3 or TRBV12-4 with TRBJ2-4; 8 bases are a match to TRBD1. V was pared by 5 bases and J by 9 bases, with 9 bases of the junction left unmatched. The CDR3 is 14 residues long. The CDR3 nucleotides are TGTGCCAGCAGTCCAGTCCAGGGGGCAATCATTCAGTACTTC. Its protein is CASSPVQGAIIQYF.

This clonotype has only a few counts. The chain couples TRBV20-1 to TRBJ2-1; D gene ambiguous. Trimming removed 5 bases from V and 3 bases from J, with 20 bases in between. This CDR3 spans 16 amino acids. CDR1 and CDR2 from the germline V gene are DFQATT and SNEGSKA (reference sequence). The DNA for the CDR3 is TGCAGTGCTTTGCTGTTGGTCCTTCCACTCTACAATGAGCAGTTCTTC. As protein: CSALLLVLPLYNEQFF.

This sequence joins TRBV3-1 and TRBJ2-5; 7 positions match TRBD1. The germline V gene encodes CDR1 LGHDT and CDR2 YNNKEL (reference sequence). Trimming at V came to 4 bases and at J to 0 bases, leaving 8 bases not matched to a gene. The CDR3 extends over 16 amino acids. The CDR3 nucleotides read TGTGCCAGCAGCCCGAGGGGGCGCCGGTACCAAGAGACCCAGTACTTC. Amino acid sequence: CASSPRGRRYQETQYF.

The chain links TRBV28 to TRBJ1-2, with D unclear. The CDR3 spans 10 residues. Between the trimmed V and J ends, which lost 6 bases and 13 bases, there was a span of 12 bases. The germline V gene has CDR1 MDHEN and CDR2 SYDVKM. The CDR3: CASSYTAITF. CDR3 sequence (DNA): TGTGCCAGCAGCTATACAGCGATCACCTTC.

The genes are TRBV20-1 and TRBJ1-2; D not certain. The CDR3 runs 12 residues. V was clipped by 3 bases and J by 7 bases, with 12 bases between them. The germline V gene has CDR1 DFQATT and CDR2 SNEGSKA (reference sequence). The CDR3 coding sequence is TGCAGTGCTAGTAGTGGGGTTTTTGGCTACACCTTC. It translates to CSASSGVFGYTF.

The table lists this clonotype with a count of one. The chain joins TRBV9 to TRBJ2-1; D is unclear. Trimming left V 4 bases short and J 2 bases short, with 13 bases between. The CDR3 is 15 residues long. Germline V gene sequence: CDR1 SGDLS, CDR2 YYNGEE. CDR3 DNA sequence: TGTGCCAGCAGCCCCCGCAGTGTAACCTACAATGAGCAGTTCTTC. Translating it yields CASSPRSVTYNEQFF.

The chain carries TRBV5-1 and TRBJ2-1; TRBD1 matches at 10 bases. The junction had 7 bases not matched to a gene; V was cut back by 4 bases and J by 3 bases. Germline V gene lookup returns CDR1 SGHRS and CDR2 YFSETQ. CDR3 length equals 16 residues. The DNA of the CDR3 is TGCGCCAGCAGCACCGGACAGGGGGGTTTCTACAATGAGCAGTTCTTC. As protein: CASSTGQGGFYNEQFF.

This sequence joins TRBV9 and TRBJ2-1; 9 nucleotides agree with TRBD2. This CDR3 spans 16 amino acids. J gave up 0 bases and V 3 bases, and 4 bases lay outside the gene matches. Germline CDR1 SGDLS, CDR2 YYNGEE. The CDR3 sequence: CASSGGGAGSYNEQFF. CDR3 DNA sequence: TGTGCCAGCAGCGGCGGGGGGGCCGGCTCCTACAATGAGCAGTTCTTC.